This T cell receptor beta chain originates from a study of shared clonotypes between healthy human individuals. Repertoires were generated with immunoSEQ multiplex PCR, while TCRdb's copy carries only in-frame clones and drops some. In the table there are approximately 2.1 million clones, over 85% of which are singletons. Trimming removed 1 base at V and 0 bases at J, with 6 bases between. Germline CDR1 is MGHRA and CDR2 is YSYEKL. This CDR3 is built from 15 residues. Study-wide points: Sharing of clonotypes among donors was expected to vary with sequencing depth.

Note on this clone: Its antigen is still unknown.

This TCR was sampled from a man between 18 and 35 years old in good health. Some clones in this sample may be carry-over from other donors' samples. J is TRBJ2-2 and V is TRBV4-1; D call uncertain. The sample consisted of naive CD4+ T cells from PBMCs. Sample subset: CD45RA+ positively selected. CDR3 in DNA: TGCGCCAGCAGCCAAGTATCGGCGAACACCGGGGAGCTGTTTTTT. It encodes CASSQVSANTGELFF.